One TCR beta chain is described in this entry. Its antigen remains unknown. The entry originates in a study of vaccination and CD4 T cells after COVID-19. In the study overall: Six males and four females, two Hispanic, made up the convalescents.

Indicated treatment: approximately 9-day PBMC culture with coronavirus spike peptide pools or control peptides (ViraFEST assay). Scientists ran DNA taken from cultured CD4+ T cells through the Oncomine TCR Beta short-read assay for sequencing. It was from cultured CD4+ T cells that genomic DNA was extracted. TCRdb reanalysed the PCR reads using MiXCR and keeps one entry per CDR3 protein. The table includes around 20,000 distinct CDR3 sequences, 47% detected once. This CDR3 comprises 15 residues. Trimming left V 5 bases short and J 3 bases short, with 13 bases between. Looked up from germline, CDR1 is SGHNT and CDR2 is YENEEA.

The material was CD4+ T cells from blood, cultured in vitro, obtained before SARS-CoV-2 vaccination. This sequence originates from a human donor who had recovered from COVID-19. This rearrangement joins TRBV11-3 to TRBJ2-2; tentatively, D is TRBD1 or TRBD2 (6 bases each). CDR3 loop: CASSPPGAYTGELFF. The CDR3 DNA reads as TGTGCCAGCAGCCCGCCGGGGGCTTACACCGGGGAGCTGTTTTTT. Supplemented by reference TRBV11-3 and TRBJ2-2, the full variable domain reads EAGVVQSPRYKIIEKKQPVAFWCNPISGHNTLYWYLQNLGQGPELLIRYENEEAVDDSQLPKDRFSAERLKGVDSTLKIQPAELGDSAVYLCASSPPGAYTGELFFGEGSRLTVL.